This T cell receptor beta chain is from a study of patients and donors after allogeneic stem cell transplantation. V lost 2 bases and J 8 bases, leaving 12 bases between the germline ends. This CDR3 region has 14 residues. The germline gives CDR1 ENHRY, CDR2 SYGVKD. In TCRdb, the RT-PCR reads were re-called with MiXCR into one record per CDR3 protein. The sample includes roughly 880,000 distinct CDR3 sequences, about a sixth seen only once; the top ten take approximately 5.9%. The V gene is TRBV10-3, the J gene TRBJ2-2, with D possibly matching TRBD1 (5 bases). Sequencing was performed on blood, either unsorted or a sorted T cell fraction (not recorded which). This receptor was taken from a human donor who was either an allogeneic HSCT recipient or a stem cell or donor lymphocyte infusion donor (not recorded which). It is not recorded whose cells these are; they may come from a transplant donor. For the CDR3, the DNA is TGTGCCATCAGTGAGAATCAGGGAAGGGGGGAGCTGTTTTTT. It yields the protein CAISENQGRGELFF.